Below are 7 T cell receptor beta chains sequenced from a single sample in a study of spatial heterogeneity in lung cancer. Noted time point: sample taken at primary tumor resection. TCRdb recomputed calls from the 5' RACE reads with MiXCR, one row per CDR3 protein. The repertoire holds 35,000 to 40,000 distinct CDR3 sequences, with about 7.7% as singletons. This specimen was PBMCs, taken at surgery. These receptors all stem from a female donor with early-stage non-small cell lung cancer.

This chain uses TRBV5-6 with TRBJ2-5, with 8 bases identical to TRBD1. The trim removed 4 bases at V and 4 bases at J, leaving 9 bases unmatched. The CDR3 sequence is 15 residues long. Germline V gene data show CDR1 as SGHDT and CDR2 as YYEEEE. The CDR3 region is CASSRGTGSGETQYF. In DNA form, the CDR3 reads TGTGCCAGCAGCCGCGGGACAGGCTCGGGAGAGACCCAGTACTTC.

This clonotype was observed at least ten times. This chain links TRBV20-1 with TRBJ2-4; D gene ambiguous. The CDR3 is made up of 12 amino acids. Trimming took 0 bases from V and 4 from J, leaving 4 bases between them. Germline lookup yields CDR1 DFQATT and CDR2 SNEGSKA (reference sequence). Here the CDR3 reads CSARELKNIQYF. The CDR3 DNA reads TGCAGTGCTAGAGAGCTTAAAAACATTCAGTACTTC.

There are many counts of this clonotype. V gene TRBV29-1 combines with J gene TRBJ1-1, with a possible D match to TRBD1 (5 bases). Germline CDR1 SQVTM, CDR2 ANQGSEA. CDR3 size: 13 residues. V gave up 7 bases and J gave up 5 bases, with 17 bases separating them. As DNA, the CDR3 is TGCAGCGCCCCGCTCGGGGGAAGGACTGAAGCTTTCTTT. Translating gives CSAPLGGRTEAFF.

The chain employs TRBV7-2 and TRBJ1-3; maybe TRBD1 (6 bases). Germline-derived CDR1 and CDR2 are SGHTA and FQGNSA. Trimming took 5 bases from V and 4 from J, leaving 15 bases between them. CDR3 length: 15 amino acids. As DNA, the CDR3 is TGTGCCAGCAGCCCGGGGGCAGGGGCCGGAAACACCATATATTTT. Residues: CASSPGAGAGNTIYF.

This clonotype was counted many times. This rearrangement joins TRBV10-3 to TRBJ1-6; 8 nucleotides match TRBD1. Germline assignment: CDR1 ENHRY and CDR2 SYGVKD. This CDR3 region has 15 residues. The junction had 5 bases not matched to a gene; V was cut back by 4 bases and J by 6 bases. CDR3 sequence: CAISAQGASNSPLHF. Here the CDR3 DNA reads TGTGCCATCAGTGCTCAGGGGGCGAGTAATTCACCCCTCCACTTT.

This clonotype showed up many times. The V gene is TRBV28, the J gene TRBJ2-4, with D perhaps TRBD2 (5 bases). V lost 6 bases and J 6 bases, leaving 15 bases between the germline ends. The CDR3 has 14 amino acids. Germline values: CDR1 MDHEN, CDR2 SYDVKM. CDR3 protein: CASSGGLSGNIQYF. The CDR3 DNA sequence: TGTGCCAGCAGCGGTGGACTGTCAGGAAACATTCAGTACTTC.

This clonotype has only a few counts. V gene TRBV20-1 combines with J gene TRBJ1-3; D remains unclear. The germline gives CDR1 DFQATT, CDR2 SNEGSKA (reference sequence). This CDR3 is built from 15 residues. Trimming left V 2 bases short and J 2 bases short, with 13 bases between. The CDR3 protein is CSARRPAGAGNTIYF. In nucleotides, the CDR3 is TGCAGTGCTAGACGTCCGGCAGGCGCTGGAAACACCATATATTTT.